This T cell receptor (beta chain) was sequenced during a study of shared clonotypes between healthy human individuals. In the naive CD8 group, cells lacked CD45RO and were positively selected for CCR7, so terminally differentiated effector memory CD45RA+ cells were left out. This clone was observed a single time. Its specificity is unknown. Clones were sequenced by immunoSEQ multiplex PCR, and TCRdb holds only the in-frame ones, with some missing. The repertoire includes about 2,200,000 clones, about 92% of them detected once, and under 2% sits in the top ten. Findings of the study overall: The sharing of 5% to 5.5% of naive CD4 clonotypes was seen across a handful of donors.

This CDR3 has 14 residues. Germline loops: CDR1 MGHRA, CDR2 YSYEKL. This TCR was sampled from a man between 18 and 35 years old in good health. Some clones in this sample may be carry-over from other donors' samples. The sample comprised naive CD8+ T cells from PBMCs. This sequence joins TRBV4-1 and TRBJ2-5; D is unclear. Near its end, the DNA agrees better with TRBJ2-7, so the J call may be wrong. The chain's CDR3 is CASSRRGTAYEQYF. The DNA for the CDR3 is TGCGCCAGCAGCCGGCGTGGCACAGCCTACGAGCAGTACTTC.